Listed here are 23 T cell receptor beta chains from one sample, sequenced in a study of cytomegalovirus exposure and HLA in healthy donors. Primers included in the PCR were 60 Vbeta and 13 Jbeta primers. Here immunoSEQ multiplex PCR was the method, and the copy in TCRdb shows in-frame clones only, minus some. This listing includes around 200,000 clones. The sample taken for sequencing was PBMCs. The receptors were gathered from a woman aged 25 to 45 in good health and CMV-seropositive.

V and J are TRBV19 and TRBJ2-2, with D hard to call. This CDR3 region has 13 residues. Germline V gives CDR1 LNHDA, CDR2 SQIVND (reference sequence). Trimming stripped 6 bases from V and 1 base from J, with 6 bases between. The CDR3 bases are TGTGCCAGTAGGAGGCAGAACACCGGGGAGCTGTTTTTT. This translates into CASRRQNTGELFF.

V is TRBV5-1 and J is TRBJ2-2; D not resolved. V lost 0 bases to trimming and J lost 6 bases, with 9 bases between them. This CDR3 has 14 amino acids. The V gene's germline CDR1 is SGHRS and CDR2 YFSETQ. This CDR3 reads CASSLAISPGELFF. CDR3 in DNA: TGCGCCAGCAGCTTGGCTATCTCCCCCGGGGAGCTGTTTTTT.

The genes are TRBV5-4 and TRBJ1-2, with 9 positions matching TRBD1. Germline V gives CDR1 SGHNT, CDR2 YYREEE (reference sequence). The CDR3 runs 16 residues. After removal of 5 bases from V and 5 bases from J, the junction contained 13 bases not matched to a gene. The CDR3 nucleotides are TGTGCCAGCAGATCGTCCATAACAGGGGGCGGATATGGCTACACCTTC. It codes for CASRSSITGGGYGYTF.

The rearrangement uses TRBV30 and TRBJ2-1, with 8 bases lining up with TRBD2. V lost 4 bases and J lost 7; bases outside the gene matches: 12. Per the germline V gene, CDR1 is GTSNPN and CDR2 is SVGIG (reference sequence). This CDR3 comprises 15 residues. CDR3 sequence reads: CAWTDGRAKINEQFF. CDR3 coding DNA: TGTGCCTGGACTGACGGGAGGGCCAAAATAAATGAGCAGTTCTTC.

The CDR3, as DNA: TGCAGCGGGGGACAGACCTACGAGCAGTACTTC. This codes for CSGGQTYEQYF. The rearrangement joins TRBV29-1 to TRBJ2-7, with TRBD1 matching 7 bases. V shed 7 bases and J 2 bases; nucleotides not matched to a gene: 2. CDR3 length equals 11 residues. The germline gives CDR1 SQVTM, CDR2 ANQGSEA.

This sequence joins TRBV4-1 and TRBJ2-7; TRBD2 aligns across 10 bases. The length of the CDR3 is 15 residues. The V segment lost 1 base and the J segment 0 bases; nucleotides outside the gene matches: 0. Germline assignment: CDR1 MGHRA and CDR2 YSYEKL. The DNA of the CDR3 is TGCGCCAGCAGCCAAGGACTAGCGGGCTCCTACGAGCAGTACTTC. Its translation: CASSQGLAGSYEQYF.

The chain carries TRBV7-9 and TRBJ2-1, with a weak D call TRBD1 (5 bases). This CDR3 has 17 residues. CDR1 and CDR2 from the germline V gene are SEHNR and FQNEAQ (reference sequence). Trimming pared 2 bases from V and 4 bases from J, leaving 18 bases between. CDR3 DNA sequence: TGTGCCAGCAGCTTACGGGTAGGGGAAGGCCTTTACAATGAGCAGTTCTTC. Translated: CASSLRVGEGLYNEQFF. The variable domain in full, completed from reference TRBV7-9 and TRBJ2-1, reads DTGVSQNPRHKITKRGQNVTFRCDPISEHNRLYWYRQTLGQGPEFLTYFQNEAQLEKSRLLSDRFSAERPKGSFSTLEIQRTEQGDSAMYLCASSLRVGEGLYNEQFFGPGTRLTVL.

The chain carries TRBV5-1 and TRBJ1-1; TRBD1 aligns across 7 bases. V gave up 3 bases and J gave up 0 bases; unmatched junction bases: 8. Germline V lookup: CDR1 SGHRS, CDR2 YFSETQ. The CDR3 has 16 amino acids. CDR3 coding DNA: TGCGCCAGCAGCTGGGGACAGCAGGGGCTGAACACTGAAGCTTTCTTT. It codes for CASSWGQQGLNTEAFF. The complete variable domain, with remaining parts taken from reference TRBV5-1 and TRBJ1-1, reads KAGVTQTPRYLIKTRGQQVTLSCSPISGHRSVSWYQQTPGQGLQFLFEYFSETQRNKGNFPGRFSGRQFSNSRSEMNVSTLELGDSALYLCASSWGQQGLNTEAFFGQGTRLTVV.

The rearrangement joins TRBV7-9 to TRBJ1-2; TRBD1 might be the D (6 bases). Germline V gives CDR1 SEHNR, CDR2 FQNEAQ (reference sequence). Trimming removed 3 bases from V and 4 bases from J, with 21 bases in between. The CDR3 loop spans 17 amino acids. Here the CDR3 reads CASSFLQGMAAGYGYTF. CDR3 bases: TGTGCCAGCAGCTTCCTACAGGGTATGGCGGCTGGCTATGGCTACACCTTC.

The chain uses TRBV5-1 and TRBJ2-2; 8 nucleotides line up with TRBD2. CDR3 length equals 15 residues. Trimming removed 0 bases from V and 9 bases from J; junction bases left unmatched: 7. CDR1 is SGHRS and CDR2 is YFSETQ in the germline V gene. The CDR3 loop is CASSLAGGGKWELFF. In DNA form, the CDR3 reads TGCGCCAGCAGCTTGGCCGGCGGGGGGAAATGGGAGCTGTTTTTT.

The chain uses TRBV7-8 and TRBJ1-1; 9 bases agree with TRBD1. The ends lost 5 bases at V and 1 base at J; junction bases unmatched: 8. Germline CDR1 SGHVS, CDR2 FQNEAQ. The CDR3 has 16 residues. CDR3 bases: TGTGCCAGCAGCCCTTACAGGGGGCGGTGGAACACTGAAGCTTTCTTT. Its protein product is CASSPYRGRWNTEAFF.

Details on this clone: Other DNA sequences in this sample translate to the same CDR3. V gene TRBV28 combines with J gene TRBJ1-2; 8 positions agree with TRBD1. Germline CDR1 and CDR2: MDHEN and SYDVKM. The CDR3 runs 13 residues. V lost 3 bases and J lost 5; bases outside the gene matches: 2. The CDR3 DNA reads TGTGCCAGCAGTTTCGGACAGGGATATGGCTACACCTTC. Residues: CASSFGQGYGYTF.

CDR3 sequence (DNA): TGTGCCTGGAGCTTTGTCGGGGATACCCAGCATTTT. Translation gives CAWSFVGDTQHF. The chain recombines TRBV30 with TRBJ1-5; no firm D call. Germline V gives CDR1 GTSNPN, CDR2 SVGIG (reference sequence). Trimming left V 3 bases short and J 11 bases short, with 14 bases between. The CDR3 runs to 12 residues.

The V gene is TRBV29-1, the J gene TRBJ2-1, with a possible D match to TRBD2 (6 bases). Trimming pared 5 bases from V and 1 base from J, leaving 15 bases between. In germline, CDR1 is SQVTM, CDR2 ANQGSEA. The CDR3 is made up of 15 amino acids. The chain's CDR3 is CSVYWAGNSYNEQFF. CDR3 coding DNA: TGCAGCGTTTACTGGGCGGGAAATTCCTACAATGAGCAGTTCTTC.

The chain carries TRBV7-8 and TRBJ2-5; D is uncertain. Between the trimmed V and J ends, which lost 5 bases and 4 bases, there was a span of 2 bases. CDR1 is SGHVS, CDR2 FQNEAQ, per germline. The CDR3 consists of 10 residues. CDR3 DNA: TGTGCCAGCAGCCGAGAGACCCAGTACTTC. This encodes CASSRETQYF.

This rearrangement joins TRBV10-3 to TRBJ1-2; a weak D match, TRBD1 (5 bases). Trimming removed 7 bases from V and 7 bases from J, with 10 bases in between. The CDR3 length is 11 residues. The germline CDR1 and CDR2 sequences are ENHRY and SYGVKD. CDR3 sequence: CAITGGSGYTF. CDR3 bases: TGTGCCATCACGGGGGGTAGTGGCTACACCTTC.

V gene TRBV6-1 combines with J gene TRBJ2-3, with a possible D match to TRBD1 (5 bases). There are 14 residues in the CDR3. Trimming left V 5 bases short and J 2 bases short, with 11 bases between. Germline lookup yields CDR1 MNHNS and CDR2 SASEGT. The CDR3 DNA follows: TGTGCCAGCAGTCGAACAGGAGACACAGATACGCAGTATTTT. Translation: CASSRTGDTDTQYF.

The V call is TRBV19, the J call TRBJ2-1; 11 bases are a match to TRBD2. Germline V gene data show CDR1 as LNHDA and CDR2 as SQIVND (reference sequence). Germline trimming cut 5 bases from V and 8 bases from J; bases unmatched to any gene: 11. This CDR3 spans 16 amino acids. In DNA form, the CDR3 reads TGTGCCAGTAGTCCGTTACTAGCGGGAGTTAGGTATGAGCAGTTCTTC. Its translation: CASSPLLAGVRYEQFF.

V gene TRBV2 combines with J gene TRBJ1-1, with D possibly matching TRBD1 (5 bases). Germline V CDR1 and CDR2: SNHLY, FYNNEI. The length of the CDR3 is 15 residues. Trimming cost V 10 bases and J 1 base, with 19 bases left between them. The CDR3 is CAINPWGGGNTEAFF. Written as DNA, the CDR3 is TGTGCCATCAATCCTTGGGGCGGCGGGAACACTGAAGCTTTCTTT.

The chain uses TRBV28 and TRBJ2-7, with D uncertain. The CDR3 is 11 amino acids. Trimming left V 2 bases short and J 7 bases short, with 6 bases between. The germline gives CDR1 MDHEN, CDR2 SYDVKM. CDR3 region: CASSLTREQYF. The CDR3 DNA follows: TGTGCCAGCAGTTTAACGAGGGAGCAGTACTTC.

The chain has TRBV18 and TRBJ2-2, with 7 bases that match TRBD2. Germline CDR1 reads KGHSH; CDR2 reads LQKENI. The CDR3 extends over 15 amino acids. The trim removed 2 bases at V and 4 bases at J, leaving 4 bases unmatched. CDR3 residues: CASSPGDYTTGELFF. Written as DNA, the CDR3 is TGTGCCAGCTCACCAGGGGACTACACCACCGGGGAGCTGTTTTTT. The full variable domain, its missing parts supplied by reference TRBV18 and TRBJ2-2, is NAGVMQNPRHLVRRRGQEARLRCSPMKGHSHVYWYRQLPEEGLKFMVYLQKENIIDESGMPKERFSAEFPKEGPSILRIQQVVRGDSAAYFCASSPGDYTTGELFFGEGSRLTVL.

The rearrangement links TRBV15 to TRBJ1-1; D unclear. With 0 bases removed from V and 7 bases from J, the gap between germline ends came to 15 bases. The CDR3 length is 15 residues. Per the germline V gene, CDR1 is LNHNV and CDR2 is YYDKDF (reference sequence). The CDR3 region is CATSREAVGGNEAFF. CDR3 nucleotide sequence: TGTGCCACCAGCAGAGAGGCGGTTGGTGGTAATGAAGCTTTCTTT.

The chain uses TRBV15 and TRBJ2-5, with TRBD1 matching over 8 bases. Trimming cost V 0 bases and J 2 bases; bases outside gene matches: 2. Germline values: CDR1 LNHNV, CDR2 YYDKDF (reference sequence). The CDR3 contains 15 residues. CDR3 bases: TGTGCCACCAGCAGAGAGGGACAGGTGCAAGAGACCCAGTACTTC. This gives the protein CATSREGQVQETQYF.